This T cell receptor beta chain emerged from a study of identical twins. Trimming removed 9 bases from V and 12 bases from J, with 15 bases in between. The CDR3 spans 11 residues. Each donor was a healthy Caucasian. TCRdb independently ran MiXCR on the 5' RACE reads; one entry per CDR3 protein. The table has more than 400,000 distinct CDR3 sequences, 13% to 15% seen once. As concerns this clonotype: Its antigen is undetermined.

The study's findings and limits: Within cord blood, abundant beta clonotypes carried fewer insertions, but memory repertoires showed no such trend.

Another study also made use of these data, one on yellow fever vaccine responses in identical twins.

The sequencing sample was made of CD4+ T cells sorted from blood. The chain joins TRBV12-3 or TRBV12-4 to TRBJ2-1; D call uncertain. The sequence was collected from a woman in her late teens or twenties in good health. The CDR3 bases are TGTGCCAGTAACTCAGGTTCGGGGCAGTTCTTC. It translates to CASNSGSGQFF.